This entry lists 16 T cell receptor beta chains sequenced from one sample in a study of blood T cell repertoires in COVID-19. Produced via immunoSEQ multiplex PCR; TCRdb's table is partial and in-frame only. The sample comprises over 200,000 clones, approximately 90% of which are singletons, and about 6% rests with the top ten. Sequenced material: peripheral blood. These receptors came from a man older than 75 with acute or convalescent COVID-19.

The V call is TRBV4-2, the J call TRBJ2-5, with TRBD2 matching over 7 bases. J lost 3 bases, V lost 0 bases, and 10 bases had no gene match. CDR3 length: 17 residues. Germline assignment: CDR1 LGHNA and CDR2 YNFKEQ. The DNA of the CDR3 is TGTGCCAGCAGCCAAGATGCGGTGGCTAGCGGAAAAGAGACCCAGTACTTC. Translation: CASSQDAVASGKETQYF.

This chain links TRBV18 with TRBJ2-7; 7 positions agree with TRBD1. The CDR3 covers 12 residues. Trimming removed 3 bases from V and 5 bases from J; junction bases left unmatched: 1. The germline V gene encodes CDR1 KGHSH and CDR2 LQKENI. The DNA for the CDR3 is TGTGCCAGCTCACCGACAGGGAACGAGCAGTACGTC. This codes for CASSPTGNEQYV.

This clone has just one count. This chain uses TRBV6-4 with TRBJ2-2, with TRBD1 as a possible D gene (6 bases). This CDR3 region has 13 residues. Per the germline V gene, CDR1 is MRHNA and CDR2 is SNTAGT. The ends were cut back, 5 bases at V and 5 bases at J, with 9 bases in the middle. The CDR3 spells CASSSQGTGELFF. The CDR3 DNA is TGTGCCAGCAGTTCTCAGGGGACCGGGGAGCTGTTTTTT.

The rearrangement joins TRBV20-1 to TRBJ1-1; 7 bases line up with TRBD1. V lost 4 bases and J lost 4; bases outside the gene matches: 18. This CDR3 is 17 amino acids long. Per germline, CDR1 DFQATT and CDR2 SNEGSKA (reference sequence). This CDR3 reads CSATELRQGERPTEAFF. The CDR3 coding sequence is TGCAGTGCTACTGAACTTCGACAGGGAGAAAGACCCACTGAAGCTTTCTTT.

The chain's CDR3 is CASRTGRATEAFF. The CDR3 nucleotides read TGTGCCAGCAGAACGGGGAGGGCCACTGAAGCTTTCTTT. The V and J genes are TRBV7-2 and TRBJ1-1; the D is unclear. The CDR3 is 13 residues long. V dropped 6 bases and J dropped 4 bases, with 12 bases sitting between them. The germline V gene has CDR1 SGHTA and CDR2 FQGNSA. The entire variable domain, with the rest obtained from reference TRBV7-2 and TRBJ1-1, is as follows: GAGVSQSPSNKVTEKGKDVELRCDPISGHTALYWYRQSLGQGLEFLIYFQGNSAPDKSGLPSDRFSAERTGGSVSTLTIQRTQQEDSAVYLCASRTGRATEAFFGQGTRLTVV.

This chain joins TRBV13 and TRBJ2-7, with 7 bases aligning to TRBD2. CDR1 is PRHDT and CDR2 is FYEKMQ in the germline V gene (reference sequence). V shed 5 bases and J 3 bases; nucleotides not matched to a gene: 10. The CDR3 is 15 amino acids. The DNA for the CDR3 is TGTGCCAGCAGCCCCTTTAGCGGGCATTTCTACGAGCAGTACGTC. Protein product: CASSPFSGHFYEQYV.

DNA for the CDR3: TGTGCCAGCAGCAGTGGAAACTACAGGGCGATAGACACTGAAGCTTTCTTT. Its translation: CASSSGNYRAIDTEAFF. The chain links TRBV7-9 to TRBJ1-1, with D tentatively TRBD1 (6 bases). Germline lookup yields CDR1 SEHNR and CDR2 FQNEAQ (reference sequence). The CDR3 covers 17 residues. V lost 5 bases and J lost 3, with 22 bases in between.

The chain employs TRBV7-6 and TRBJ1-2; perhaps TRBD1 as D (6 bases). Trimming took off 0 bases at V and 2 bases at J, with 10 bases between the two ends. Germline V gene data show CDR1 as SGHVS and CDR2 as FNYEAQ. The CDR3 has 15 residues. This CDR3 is CASSLANTGNYGYTF. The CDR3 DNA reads TGTGCCAGCAGCTTAGCCAATACAGGGAACTATGGCTACACCTTC.

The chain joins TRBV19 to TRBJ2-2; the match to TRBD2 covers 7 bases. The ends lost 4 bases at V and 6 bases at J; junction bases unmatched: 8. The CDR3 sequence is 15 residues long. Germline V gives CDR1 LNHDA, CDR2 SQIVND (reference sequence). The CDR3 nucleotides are TGTGCCAGTAGTACCGGGCCTCGGGGGGCCGGGGAGCTGTTTTTT. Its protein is CASSTGPRGAGELFF.

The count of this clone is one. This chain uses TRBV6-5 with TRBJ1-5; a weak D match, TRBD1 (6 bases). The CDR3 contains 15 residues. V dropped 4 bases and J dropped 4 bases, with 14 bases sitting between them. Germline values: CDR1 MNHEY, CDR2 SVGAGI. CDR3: CASSSPGRGNQPQHF. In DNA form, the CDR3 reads TGTGCCAGCAGTTCCCCAGGGAGGGGGAATCAGCCCCAGCATTTT.

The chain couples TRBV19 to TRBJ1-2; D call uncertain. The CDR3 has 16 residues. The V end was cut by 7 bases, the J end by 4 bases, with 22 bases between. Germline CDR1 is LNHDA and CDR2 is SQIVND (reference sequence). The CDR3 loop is CASNPGFSTVGYGYTF. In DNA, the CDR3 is TGTGCCAGTAACCCCGGGTTTTCAACGGTGGGCTATGGCTACACCTTC. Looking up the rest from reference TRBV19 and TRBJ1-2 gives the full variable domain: DGGITQSPKYLFRKEGQNVTLSCEQNLNHDAMYWYRQDPGQGLRLIYYSQIVNDFQKGDIAEGYSVSREKKESFPLTVTSAQKNPTAFYLCASNPGFSTVGYGYTFGSGTRLTVV.

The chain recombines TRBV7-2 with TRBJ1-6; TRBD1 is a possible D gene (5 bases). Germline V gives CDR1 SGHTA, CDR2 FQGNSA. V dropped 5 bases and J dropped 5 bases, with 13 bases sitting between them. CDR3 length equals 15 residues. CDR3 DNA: TGTGCCAGCAGCCGCAGGGTTTTTGATAATTCACCCCTCCACTTT. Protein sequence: CASSRRVFDNSPLHF. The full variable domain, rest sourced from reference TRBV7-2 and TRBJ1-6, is GAGVSQSPSNKVTEKGKDVELRCDPISGHTALYWYRQSLGQGLEFLIYFQGNSAPDKSGLPSDRFSAERTGGSVSTLTIQRTQQEDSAVYLCASSRRVFDNSPLHFGNGTRLTVT.

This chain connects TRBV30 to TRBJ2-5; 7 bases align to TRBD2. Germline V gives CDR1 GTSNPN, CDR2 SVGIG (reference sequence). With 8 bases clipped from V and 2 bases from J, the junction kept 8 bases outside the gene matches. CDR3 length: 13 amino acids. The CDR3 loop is CARPVGGQETQYF. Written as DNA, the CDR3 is TGTGCCCGGCCGGTCGGGGGGCAAGAGACCCAGTACTTC.

The CDR3 is CATSDPRQGPSNQPQHF. CDR3 in DNA: TGTGCCACCAGTGATCCCCGACAGGGTCCGAGCAATCAGCCCCAGCATTTT. The V and J genes are TRBV24-1 and TRBJ1-5; 7 nucleotides line up with TRBD1. Germline CDR1 and CDR2: KGHDR and SFDVKD. This CDR3 has 17 residues. J was trimmed by 1 base and V by 3 bases; bases with no gene match: 8.

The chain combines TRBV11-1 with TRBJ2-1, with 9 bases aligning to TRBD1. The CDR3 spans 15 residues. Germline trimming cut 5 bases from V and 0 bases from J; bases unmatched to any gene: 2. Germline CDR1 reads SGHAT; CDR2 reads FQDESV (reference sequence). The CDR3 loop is CASSTDRGSYNEQFF. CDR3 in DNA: TGTGCCAGCAGCACGGACAGGGGCTCCTACAATGAGCAGTTCTTC.

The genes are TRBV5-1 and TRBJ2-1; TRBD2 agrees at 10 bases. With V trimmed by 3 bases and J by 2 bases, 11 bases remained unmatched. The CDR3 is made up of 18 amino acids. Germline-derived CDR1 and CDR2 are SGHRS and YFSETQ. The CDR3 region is CASSWAEPGLAPYNEQFF. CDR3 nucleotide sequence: TGCGCCAGCAGCTGGGCGGAACCGGGACTAGCGCCCTACAATGAGCAGTTCTTC.